Listed below are T cell receptor beta chains from one sample, sequenced in a study of blood T cell repertoires in COVID-19. Method: immunoSEQ multiplex PCR; TCRdb's copy keeps in-frame clones and lacks some. The table includes some 150,000 clones, around 84% detected once. Sequences were obtained from PBMCs or T cells enriched from blood (not recorded which). Source of these receptors: a woman aged 45 to 65 who had been exposed to COVID-19. The CDR3 runs from the conserved cysteine through the conserved F or W. Each record gives: V gene, D gene, J gene, clone size, CDR3 protein, CDR3 DNA. The D gene is left open where the match is weak. Rows give clone size only sometimes, using once, few, many, or a class for an expanded clone.

v_gene: TRBV7-9
d_gene: -
j_gene: TRBJ1-2
abundance: -
CDR3aa: CASSLVTDGYTF
CDR3nt: TGTGCCAGCAGCTTAGTTACAGATGGCTACACCTTC

v_gene: TRBV19
d_gene: TRBD1
j_gene: TRBJ2-4
abundance: -
CDR3aa: CASSRQGGSNIQYF
CDR3nt: TGTGCCAGCAGTCGACAGGGGGGATCAAACATTCAGTACTTC

v_gene: TRBV23-1
d_gene: -
j_gene: TRBJ2-1
abundance: -
CDR3aa: CASSVSTPITINEQFF
CDR3nt: TGCGCCAGCAGCGTATCCACCCCCATTACAATCAATGAGCAGTTCTTC

v_gene: TRBV18
d_gene: -
j_gene: TRBJ2-1
abundance: -
CDR3aa: CASSPKNEQFF
CDR3nt: TGTGCCAGCTCACCTAAAAATGAGCAGTTCTTC

v_gene: TRBV30
d_gene: -
j_gene: TRBJ1-5
abundance: -
CDR3aa: CAWGWDIAGPQHF
CDR3nt: TGTGCCTGGGGTTGGGACATCGCCGGGCCCCAGCATTTT

v_gene: TRBV6-5
d_gene: TRBD1
j_gene: TRBJ1-1
abundance: -
CDR3aa: CASKPGQTNTEAFF
CDR3nt: TGTGCCAGTAAACCGGGACAGACGAACACTGAAGCTTTCTTT

v_gene: TRBV7-6
d_gene: -
j_gene: TRBJ2-2
abundance: once
CDR3aa: CASSLGPTGELFF
CDR3nt: TGTGCCAGCAGCTTAGGGCCAACCGGGGAGCTGTTTTTT

v_gene: TRBV11-2
d_gene: -
j_gene: TRBJ2-2
abundance: -
CDR3aa: CASSLLGAGGHTGELFF
CDR3nt: TGTGCCAGCAGCTTATTGGGGGCGGGTGGACACACCGGGGAGCTGTTTTTT

v_gene: TRBV6-5
d_gene: -
j_gene: TRBJ1-3
abundance: few
CDR3aa: CASTPDINSGNTIYF
CDR3nt: TGTGCCAGCACTCCAGACATAAACTCTGGAAACACCATATATTTT

v_gene: TRBV14
d_gene: -
j_gene: TRBJ1-1
abundance: -
CDR3aa: CASSQLRGGHWNTEAFF
CDR3nt: TGTGCCAGCAGCCAACTTCGCGGGGGACACTGGAACACTGAAGCTTTCTTT

v_gene: TRBV19
d_gene: TRBD1
j_gene: TRBJ2-7
abundance: -
CDR3aa: CASYRDRVSYEQYF
CDR3nt: TGTGCCAGTTACCGGGACAGGGTCTCCTACGAGCAGTACTTC

v_gene: TRBV6-5
d_gene: -
j_gene: TRBJ1-6
abundance: -
CDR3aa: CASSSGFRDSPLHF
CDR3nt: TGTGCCAGCAGTTCCGGCTTCCGGGATTCACCCCTCCACTTT

v_gene: TRBV6-5
d_gene: -
j_gene: TRBJ2-4
abundance: -
CDR3aa: CASSVGGVKNIQYF
CDR3nt: TGTGCCAGCAGCGTGGGGGGTGTCAAAAACATTCAGTACTTC

v_gene: TRBV19
d_gene: TRBD1
j_gene: TRBJ1-2
abundance: -
CDR3aa: CASSINPGQNYGYTF
CDR3nt: TGTGCCAGTAGTATTAACCCGGGACAGAACTATGGCTACACCTTC

v_gene: TRBV19
d_gene: -
j_gene: TRBJ1-5
abundance: -
CDR3aa: CASTRLGTSNQPQHF
CDR3nt: TGTGCCAGTACCCGACTCGGGACATCCAATCAGCCCCAGCATTTT

v_gene: TRBV10-3
d_gene: -
j_gene: TRBJ2-5
abundance: -
CDR3aa: CATRGEETQYF
CDR3nt: TGTGCCACCCGGGGTGAAGAGACCCAGTACTTC

v_gene: TRBV10-3
d_gene: -
j_gene: TRBJ1-4
abundance: -
CDR3aa: CAIKDSTNEKLFF
CDR3nt: TGTGCCATAAAGGACAGCACCAATGAAAAACTGTTTTTT

v_gene: TRBV18
d_gene: TRBD2
j_gene: TRBJ2-1
abundance: -
CDR3aa: CASSPRSGGDGYEQFF
CDR3nt: TGTGCCAGCTCACCACGGAGCGGGGGAGATGGGTATGAGCAGTTCTTC

v_gene: TRBV6-4
d_gene: -
j_gene: TRBJ2-2
abundance: -
CDR3aa: CASKQLATSPGELFF
CDR3nt: TGTGCCAGCAAGCAATTGGCAACTAGCCCCGGGGAGCTGTTTTTT

v_gene: TRBV3-1/TRBV3-2
d_gene: -
j_gene: TRBJ1-4
abundance: -
CDR3aa: CASSQGDRVGEKLFF
CDR3nt: TGTGCCAGCAGCCAAGGCGACAGAGTAGGGGAAAAACTGTTTTTT

v_gene: TRBV5-8
d_gene: -
j_gene: TRBJ2-7
abundance: -
CDR3aa: CASSLRGSLAITEQYF
CDR3nt: TGTGCCAGCAGCTTGAGGGGCAGCCTGGCCATAACCGAGCAGTACTTC